A selection of T cell receptor beta chains follows, all from one sample in a study of blood T cell repertoires in COVID-19. Produced via immunoSEQ multiplex PCR; TCRdb's table is partial and in-frame only. The sample carries more than 150,000 clones, 78% recorded once. Specimen: peripheral blood. The origin of the receptors is an elderly woman with active or convalescent COVID-19. Both conserved end residues are part of each CDR3. The D gene is left open where the match is weak. Rows give clone size only sometimes, using once, few, many, or a class for an expanded clone.

V,D,size,J,CDR3,DNA
TRBV7-2,-,few,TRBJ2-7,CASSLMARAYEQYF,TGTGCCAGCAGCCTGATGGCCCGGGCCTACGAGCAGTACTTC
TRBV7-2,TRBD2,-,TRBJ2-3,CASSSGLAGGADTQYF,TGTGCCAGCAGCTCGGGACTAGCGGGGGGTGCAGATACGCAGTATTTT
TRBV2,-,-,TRBJ2-7,CASSLSRAYEQYF,TGTGCCAGCAGTCTTAGCCGAGCCTACGAGCAGTACTTC
TRBV11-3,-,few,TRBJ1-5,CASSLDVGGTCNQPQHF,TGTGCCAGCAGCTTAGACGTCGGGGGTACGTGCAATCAGCCCCAGCATTTT
TRBV2,TRBD1,-,TRBJ2-3,CASRINRGSNTDTQYF,TGTGCCAGCAGGATTAACAGGGGGTCCAACACAGATACGCAGTATTTT
TRBV9,-,-,TRBJ1-2,CASSVGGGKGYGYTF,TGTGCCAGCAGCGTAGGTGGAGGGAAGGGCTATGGCTACACCTTC
TRBV5-1,-,-,TRBJ2-1,CASSSGGAGPSEQFF,TGCGCCAGCAGCTCCGGAGGGGCAGGGCCGAGTGAGCAGTTCTTC
TRBV24-1,TRBD1,-,TRBJ2-1,CATSDPGQGAVDEQFF,TGTGCCACCAGTGACCCGGGACAGGGGGCTGTCGATGAGCAGTTCTTC
TRBV19,-,-,TRBJ2-4,CASSMQGSAKNIQYF,TGTGCCAGTAGTATGCAGGGGTCAGCCAAAAACATTCAGTACTTC
TRBV4-1,TRBD1,-,TRBJ2-7,CASSLGQGAYEQYF,TGCGCCAGCAGCCTGGGACAGGGGGCCTACGAGCAGTACTTC
TRBV7-8,-,-,TRBJ1-6,CASSRASGGSPLHF,TGTGCCAGCAGCCGGGCTAGCGGGGGTTCACCCCTCCACTTT
TRBV5-1,-,few,TRBJ1-3,CASSLDRSSGNTIYF,TGCGCCAGCAGCTTGGACAGGTCCTCTGGAAACACCATATATTTT
TRBV20-1,-,-,TRBJ1-4,CRSQGNEKLFF,TGCAGGAGTCAGGGAAATGAAAAACTGTTTTTT
TRBV2,TRBD2,-,TRBJ2-4,CASSPTSGGVGIQYF,TGTGCCAGCAGTCCGACTAGCGGGGGCGTCGGCATTCAGTACTTC
TRBV6-6,TRBD2,-,TRBJ2-1,CASTRGARYNEQFF,TGTGCCTCAACGCGGGGGGCGCGGTACAATGAGCAGTTCTTC
TRBV9,TRBD2,-,TRBJ2-3,CASSVDSGGARDTQYF,TGTGCCAGCAGCGTAGATAGCGGGGGGGCCCGCGATACGCAGTATTTT
TRBV23-1,-,-,TRBJ2-7,CASSQRGFRQYF,TGCGCCAGCAGTCAACGAGGGTTCAGGCAGTACTTC
TRBV6-5,-,-,TRBJ1-5,CASSLGLNQPQHF,TGTGCCAGCAGCCTTGGACTCAATCAGCCCCAGCATTTT
TRBV7-6,-,-,TRBJ2-1,CASSLRDSGEQFF,TGTGCCAGCAGCTTGCGGGATAGTGGAGAGCAGTTCTTC
TRBV5-1,-,-,TRBJ1-5,CASSLAPNTGFHQPQHF,TGCGCCAGCAGCTTGGCCCCGAATACAGGGTTTCATCAGCCCCAGCATTTT
TRBV6-5,TRBD1,-,TRBJ1-2,CASSYRTGGGYTF,TGTGCCAGCAGTTACAGGACAGGGGGGGGCTACACCTTC
TRBV19,-,-,TRBJ1-5,CASSIVAPGYQPQHF,TGTGCCAGTAGTATAGTAGCCCCAGGGTACCAGCCCCAGCATTTT
TRBV27,TRBD2,-,TRBJ2-5,CASSLLLAGVETQYF,TGTGCCAGCAGTTTATTATTAGCGGGGGTGGAGACCCAGTACTTC
TRBV30,-,once,TRBJ1-4,CAWSGLGQDEKLFF,TGTGCCTGGAGTGGGTTGGGCCAGGATGAAAAACTGTTTTTT
TRBV7-9,-,-,TRBJ2-7,CASSFRIKNEQYF,TGTGCCAGCAGCTTCAGAATTAAGAACGAGCAGTACTTC
TRBV9,-,-,TRBJ1-3,CASSAFRDGNTRRSGNTIYF,TGTGCCAGTAGCGCCTTCCGGGATGGGAACACCAGACGCTCTGGAAACACCATATATTTT
TRBV3-1/TRBV3-2,TRBD1,-,TRBJ1-2,CASSLAGGWSGYTF,TGTGCCAGCAGCCTCGCAGGGGGTTGGTCGGGCTACACCTTC
TRBV29-1,-,once,TRBJ1-2,CSVGGSYGYTF,TGCAGCGTTGGAGGATCCTATGGCTACACCTTC
TRBV7-2,-,-,TRBJ2-1,CASSLRSWAARNRGSEQFF,TGTGCCAGCAGCTTACGGTCCTGGGCCGCCCGAAATCGGGGTAGTGAGCAGTTCTTC
TRBV4-1,TRBD1,-,TRBJ1-6,CASSPEGTVKHPLHF,TGCGCCAGCAGCCCAGAAGGGACAGTGAAACACCCCCTCCACTTT
TRBV28,TRBD2,-,TRBJ2-1,CASSYLGTSRYNEQFF,TGTGCCAGCAGTTACCTCGGGACTAGCCGCTACAATGAGCAGTTCTTC
TRBV19,TRBD1,-,TRBJ1-5,CASNPTGTGGLQPQHF,TGTGCCAGTAACCCGACCGGGACAGGGGGCCTGCAGCCCCAGCATTTT
TRBV7-9,TRBD2,-,TRBJ2-3,CASSSPRTSATDTQYF,TGTGCCAGCAGCTCCCCTAGGACTAGCGCCACAGATACGCAGTATTTT
TRBV19,TRBD1,-,TRBJ1-5,CASRDETGVAPQHF,TGTGCCAGTAGAGATGAGACAGGGGTGGCGCCCCAGCATTTT
TRBV5-1,TRBD1,many,TRBJ1-3,CASSLGQNSGNTIYF,TGCGCCAGCAGCCTGGGACAGAACTCTGGAAACACCATATATTTT
TRBV3-1/TRBV3-2,TRBD2,-,TRBJ2-3,CASSPLAGGPTDTQYF,TGTGCCAGCAGCCCCCTAGCGGGGGGGCCAACAGATACGCAGTATTTT
TRBV5-6,TRBD1,-,TRBJ1-2,CASSLRQGLTPYGYTF,TGTGCCAGCAGCTTGCGACAGGGGTTAACGCCCTATGGCTACACCTTC
TRBV6-2/TRBV6-3,TRBD2,-,TRBJ2-5,CASSPGGLAGSQETQYF,TGTGCCAGCAGTCCGGGGGGACTAGCGGGGAGCCAAGAGACCCAGTACTTC
TRBV19,TRBD1,-,TRBJ2-7,CASSKARGLEQYF,TGTGCCAGTAGTAAGGCCAGGGGGCTCGAGCAGTACTTC
TRBV6-2/TRBV6-3,TRBD1,-,TRBJ1-5,CASSQETGTGINQPQHF,TGTGCCAGCAGCCAAGAAACCGGGACAGGGATTAATCAGCCCCAGCATTTT
TRBV3-1/TRBV3-2,TRBD1,-,TRBJ2-5,CASSQTGVGETQYF,TGTGCCAGCAGCCAAACAGGGGTCGGAGAGACCCAGTACTTC